These 32 T cell receptor beta chains share one sample of origin, sequenced in a study of preoperative IRX-2 immunotherapy in early breast cancer. Treatment of the sample: preoperative locoregional IRX-2 cytokine immunotherapy. Method: immunoSEQ multiplex PCR; TCRdb's copy keeps in-frame clones and lacks some. Of about 98,000 clones listed, 86% are singletons. The source was tumor tissue, collected after IRX-2 immunotherapy. Source of these receptors: a human donor with breast cancer.

About this clone: Germline and junction disagree at one end, which may indicate a read error. The CDR3 sequence is CASSLTRAERRF. CDR3 DNA sequence: TGTGCCAGCAGTTTAACTCGGGCGGAGCGACGATTT. The chain couples TRBV28 to TRBJ2-3; D uncertain. This CDR3 spans 12 amino acids. Germline CDR1 reads MDHEN; CDR2 reads SYDVKM.

V and J are TRBV18 and TRBJ1-1; D is possibly TRBD1 (6 bases). The CDR3 is made up of 12 amino acids. The germline V gene encodes CDR1 KGHSH and CDR2 LQKENI. Trimming left V 4 bases short and J 4 bases short, with 7 bases between. The CDR3 coding sequence is TGTGCCAGCTCACGGGGGCCCACTGAAGCTTTCTTT. This gives the protein CASSRGPTEAFF.

V usage is TRBV28 and J usage is TRBJ2-7; D possibly corresponds to TRBD1 (5 bases). The CDR3 spans 13 residues. Trimming took 8 bases from V and 4 from J, leaving 15 bases between them. CDR1 is MDHEN, CDR2 SYDVKM, per germline. This CDR3 reads CASRLGAVYEQYF. The DNA for the CDR3 is TGTGCCAGCCGTCTTGGGGCGGTTTACGAGCAGTACTTC. Drawing the rest from reference TRBV28 and TRBJ2-7, the complete variable domain is DVKVTQSSRYLVKRTGEKVFLECVQDMDHENMFWYRQDPGLGLRLIYFSYDVKMKEKGDIPEGYSVSREKKERFSLILESASTNQTSMYLCASRLGAVYEQYFGPGTRLTVT.

V gene TRBV7-7 combines with J gene TRBJ2-1; 13 bases match TRBD2. J was trimmed by 2 bases and V by 5 bases; bases with no gene match: 3. CDR1 is SSHAT, CDR2 FNYEAQ, per germline (reference sequence). The CDR3 runs to 16 residues. The CDR3 region is CASSQGTSGAYNEQFF. Written as DNA, the CDR3 is TGTGCCAGCAGCCAAGGGACTAGCGGGGCCTACAATGAGCAGTTCTTC.

This chain connects TRBV5-1 to TRBJ2-2; 9 bases are a match to TRBD1. Unmatched junction bases numbered 10, after V lost 0 bases and J lost 4 bases. The CDR3 has 18 amino acids. The germline V gene has CDR1 SGHRS and CDR2 YFSETQ. The CDR3, as DNA: TGCGCCAGCAGCTTGGTGCCCTCCGGGACAGGGACCACCGGGGAGCTGTTTTTT. Translation: CASSLVPSGTGTTGELFF.

The chain combines TRBV5-1 with TRBJ2-7; perhaps TRBD1 as D (6 bases). This CDR3 has 15 amino acids. Deletions cut 2 bases from V and 1 base from J, with 13 bases between. Looked up from germline, CDR1 is SGHRS and CDR2 is YFSETQ. The DNA for the CDR3 is TGCGCCAGCAGCTTACCCCGGGACAAGTCCTACGAGCAGTACTTC. The encoded protein is CASSLPRDKSYEQYF. The entire variable domain, with the rest obtained from reference TRBV5-1 and TRBJ2-7, is as follows: KAGVTQTPRYLIKTRGQQVTLSCSPISGHRSVSWYQQTPGQGLQFLFEYFSETQRNKGNFPGRFSGRQFSNSRSEMNVSTLELGDSALYLCASSLPRDKSYEQYFGPGTRLTVT.

The J gene is TRBJ2-1, the V gene TRBV18; 8 bases fit TRBD2. In germline, CDR1 is KGHSH, CDR2 LQKENI. Trimming cost V 6 bases and J 8 bases; bases outside gene matches: 12. CDR3 length: 15 amino acids. CDR3 bases: TGTGCCAGCTCCTTTCTCGGGGGGGCCAGCTATGAGCAGTTCTTC. It codes for CASSFLGGASYEQFF.

V is TRBV11-3 and J is TRBJ2-2; no definite D call. Trimming pared 5 bases from V and 0 bases from J, leaving 7 bases between. CDR1 is SGHNT, CDR2 YENEEA, per germline. The CDR3 is 14 residues long. CDR3 DNA sequence: TGTGCCAGCAGCGGACGGTCGAACACCGGGGAGCTGTTTTTT. Translated: CASSGRSNTGELFF.

The chain has TRBV1 and TRBJ2-2. TRBV1 is flagged as a pseudogene. The CDR3 is made up of 14 amino acids. Written as DNA, the CDR3 is TGCGCCAGCAGCAACCTTAACGCACCGGGGGAGCTGTTTTTT. As protein: CASSNLNAPGELFF.

The V and J genes are TRBV19 and TRBJ2-3; D unresolved. The CDR3 is 13 residues long. Germline-derived CDR1 and CDR2 are LNHDA and SQIVND (reference sequence). The V end lost 10 bases, the J end lost 0 bases, and 11 bases lay between the germline ends. CDR3 region: CATTETSTDTQYF. CDR3 nucleotide sequence: TGTGCCACCACAGAGACTAGCACAGATACGCAGTATTTT.

The rearrangement uses TRBV28 and TRBJ2-7; TRBD1 aligns across 8 bases. This CDR3 comprises 13 residues. Trimming cost V 4 bases and J 2 bases; bases outside gene matches: 1. From germline, CDR1 is MDHEN and CDR2 SYDVKM. Here the CDR3 reads CASSSGGPYEQYF. The CDR3 region has the DNA TGTGCCAGCAGTTCAGGGGGCCCCTACGAGCAGTACTTC.

The chain couples TRBV28 to TRBJ1-2; TRBD1 matches at 10 bases. Germline V lookup: CDR1 MDHEN, CDR2 SYDVKM. V shed 6 bases, J shed 4 bases, and the junction held 8 bases outside the gene matches. The CDR3 loop spans 15 amino acids. CDR3 sequence (DNA): TGTGCCAGCAGCCCCGGGACAGGGGCAGGCTATGGCTACACCTTC. Protein product: CASSPGTGAGYGYTF.

V and J are TRBV9 and TRBJ1-5; D is possibly TRBD1 (5 bases). V lost 5 bases to trimming and J lost 5 bases, with 14 bases between them. Germline CDR1 SGDLS, CDR2 YYNGEE. The CDR3 has 14 residues. The CDR3 nucleotides read TGTGCCAGCAGTGCCGGGGGACGGGATCAGCCCCAGCATTTT. It codes for CASSAGGRDQPQHF.

This rearrangement joins TRBV6-8 to TRBJ2-5; D gene ambiguous. Looked up from germline, CDR1 is MNHGY and CDR2 is SAAAGT. Trimming removed 10 bases at V and 1 base at J, with 13 bases between. The CDR3 loop spans 13 amino acids. CDR3 loop: CAIRQTGQETQYF. In nucleotides, the CDR3 is TGTGCCATCAGGCAGACGGGCCAAGAGACCCAGTACTTC.

This sequence joins TRBV30 and TRBJ1-3; D unclear. Germline V gives CDR1 GTSNPN, CDR2 SVGIG (reference sequence). This CDR3 comprises 15 residues. The V and J ends lost 0 bases and 0 bases respectively, with 9 bases between them. The CDR3 bases are TGTGCCTGGAGTGTTGGTGGACGCTCTGGAAACACCATATATTTT. Protein: CAWSVGGRSGNTIYF.

This clone was seen once. CDR3: CASSLEGGPNEQFF. CDR3 DNA sequence: TGTGCCAGCAGTTTGGAGGGAGGGCCGAATGAGCAGTTCTTC. This rearrangement joins TRBV6-8 to TRBJ2-1, with 7 bases fitting TRBD2. From germline, CDR1 is MNHGY and CDR2 SAAAGT. This CDR3 comprises 14 residues. J lost 7 bases, V lost 4 bases, and 7 bases had no gene match.

On this clone: At one of its ends the junction is not consistent with the germline gene, which may arise from a read error. CDR3 bases: TGTGCCAGTAGTCGATTGGTGCAGGGAGCTAACGATGGCTACACCTTC. Protein sequence: CASSRLVQGANDGYTF. The chain has TRBV19 and TRBJ1-2, with a tentative D call TRBD1 (5 bases). The CDR3 covers 16 residues. Germline CDR1 and CDR2: LNHDA and SQIVND (reference sequence).

This chain joins TRBV30 and TRBJ1-4; 9 bases agree with TRBD1. The CDR3 totals 15 residues. Unmatched junction bases numbered 3, after V lost 0 bases and J lost 4 bases. Germline loops: CDR1 GTSNPN, CDR2 SVGIG (reference sequence). The CDR3 loop reads CAWSVPDRGNEKLFF. The CDR3 DNA is TGTGCCTGGAGTGTACCGGACAGGGGTAATGAAAAACTGTTTTTT.

CDR3 nucleotides: TGCGCCAGCAGCTCCGGGACAGGGGGTACCTATGGCTACACCTTC. Its translation is CASSSGTGGTYGYTF. The genes are TRBV5-1 and TRBJ1-2; 11 positions match TRBD1. The CDR3 sequence is 15 residues long. The J segment lost 4 bases and the V segment lost 3 bases, leaving 5 bases of the junction unmatched. Looked up from germline, CDR1 is SGHRS and CDR2 is YFSETQ. Full variable domain (outside the CDR3, taken from reference TRBV5-1 and TRBJ1-2): KAGVTQTPRYLIKTRGQQVTLSCSPISGHRSVSWYQQTPGQGLQFLFEYFSETQRNKGNFPGRFSGRQFSNSRSEMNVSTLELGDSALYLCASSSGTGGTYGYTFGSGTRLTVV.

The rearrangement joins TRBV10-1 to TRBJ1-4, with D unresolved. V lost 4 bases to trimming and J lost 3 bases, with 6 bases between them. Germline CDR1 and CDR2: WNHNN and SYGVQD (reference sequence). There are 13 residues in the CDR3. DNA for the CDR3: TGCGCCAGCAGTGCAGGCTCTAATGAAAAACTGTTTTTT. Its translation: CASSAGSNEKLFF.

The chain joins TRBV25-1 to TRBJ1-1, with 7 bases fitting TRBD1. Looked up from germline, CDR1 is MGHDK and CDR2 is SYGVNS. V trimming: 5 bases; J trimming: 1 base; junction bases outside the gene matches: 7. The CDR3 sequence is 15 residues long. The CDR3 coding sequence is TGTGCCAGCAGTAAGACAGGGCCGGGGAACACTGAAGCTTTCTTT. This translates into CASSKTGPGNTEAFF. Combining the CDR3 with reference TRBV25-1 and TRBJ1-1 gives the whole variable domain EADIYQTPRYLVIGTGKKITLECSQTMGHDKMYWYQQDPGMELHLIHYSYGVNSTEKGDLSSESTVSRIRTEHFPLTLESARPSHTSQYLCASSKTGPGNTEAFFGQGTRLTVV.

This clone has a handful of counts. This chain's CDR3 is CASREQVLNTEAFF. CDR3 nucleotides: TGTGCCAGTAGAGAACAGGTGTTGAACACTGAAGCTTTCTTT. J is TRBJ1-1 and V is TRBV19; D possibly corresponds to TRBD1 (5 bases). The CDR3 is made up of 14 amino acids. V gave up 6 bases and J gave up 0 bases, with 11 bases separating them. Germline values: CDR1 LNHDA, CDR2 SQIVND (reference sequence).

A word on this clone: Its ends do not fully match the called genes, so a read error is possible. This chain joins TRBV28 and TRBJ2-5; D may correspond to TRBD1 or TRBD2 (6 bases each). The CDR3 is 12 residues long. Germline-derived CDR1 and CDR2 are MDHEN and SYDVKM. The CDR3 DNA follows: TGTGTCAGCCTAGGGGGGATGGAGACCCAGTACTTC. Its protein product is CVSLGGMETQYF. Complete variable domain (other parts from reference TRBV28 and TRBJ2-5): DVKVTQSSRYLVKRTGEKVFLECVQDMDHENMFWYRQDPGLGLRLIYFSYDVKMKEKGDIPEGYSVSREKKERFSLILESASTNQTSMYLCVSLGGMETQYFGPGTRLLVL.

V and J are TRBV30 and TRBJ2-7, with D possibly TRBD1 on 6 matching bases. This CDR3 comprises 11 residues. CDR1 GTSNPN and CDR2 SVGIG come from the germline V gene (reference sequence). Trimming took off 5 bases at V and 3 bases at J, with 8 bases between the two ends. Here the CDR3 DNA reads TGTGCCTGGGGACAGCTCTACGAGCAGTACTTC. As protein: CAWGQLYEQYF.

CDR3: CSVEAGDTDTQYF. CDR3 DNA: TGCAGCGTTGAAGCAGGGGACACAGATACGCAGTATTTT. The rearrangement joins TRBV29-1 to TRBJ2-3, with D maybe TRBD1 (6 bases). CDR1 is SQVTM, CDR2 ANQGSEA, per germline. Trimming stripped 1 base from V and 2 bases from J, with 7 bases between. The CDR3 totals 13 residues.

The rearrangement uses TRBV15 and TRBJ2-5, with 10 positions matching TRBD2. From germline, CDR1 is LNHNV and CDR2 YYDKDF (reference sequence). After removal of 7 bases from V and 5 bases from J, the junction contained 10 bases not matched to a gene. This CDR3 has 15 amino acids. The CDR3 loop reads CATTGSGRARETQYF. The CDR3, as DNA: TGTGCCACCACGGGCAGCGGGAGGGCCCGGGAGACCCAGTACTTC. Based on the CDR3 plus reference TRBV15 and TRBJ2-5, the full variable domain is DAMVIQNPRYQVTQFGKPVTLSCSQTLNHNVMYWYQQKSSQAPKLLFHYYDKDFNNEADTPDNFQSRRPNTSFCFLDIRSPGLGDTAMYLCATTGSGRARETQYFGPGTRLLVL.

Comment on this clone: At one end, the junction sequence differs from germline, possibly due to a read error. This rearrangement joins TRBV15 to TRBJ2-7; either TRBD1 or TRBD2 may supply D (5 bases each). Looked up from germline, CDR1 is LNHNV and CDR2 is YYDKDF (reference sequence). The CDR3 is 14 residues long. CDR3 DNA: TGTGCCACCAGCTTCCGACGGGGCGGCTACGAGCAATACTTC. Protein: CATSFRRGGYEQYF.

The chain uses TRBV29-1 and TRBJ1-1, with TRBD1 as a possible D gene (5 bases). The CDR3 has 14 amino acids. Trimming removed 6 bases at V and 4 bases at J, with 18 bases between. Looked up from germline, CDR1 is SQVTM and CDR2 is ANQGSEA. This chain's CDR3 is CSVAGTISGTEAFF. CDR3 sequence (DNA): TGCAGCGTCGCCGGGACTATCTCTGGCACTGAAGCTTTCTTT. Full variable domain (missing parts from reference TRBV29-1 and TRBJ1-1): SAVISQKPSRDICQRGTSLTIQCQVDSQVTMMFWYRQQPGQSLTLIATANQGSEATYESGFVIDKFPISRPNLTFSTLTVSNMSPEDSSIYLCSVAGTISGTEAFFGQGTRLTVV.

The genes are TRBV5-1 and TRBJ2-7; 8 nucleotides agree with TRBD2. After removal of 1 base from V and 3 bases from J, the junction contained 6 bases not matched to a gene. CDR3 length equals 15 residues. From germline, CDR1 is SGHRS and CDR2 YFSETQ. This chain's CDR3 is CASSLSAGGNYEQYF. The CDR3 nucleotides read TGCGCCAGCAGCTTGTCTGCGGGAGGCAACTACGAGCAGTACTTC.

The chain employs TRBV5-1 and TRBJ2-1, with D possibly matching TRBD2 (7 bases). There are 15 residues in the CDR3. Germline V gives CDR1 SGHRS, CDR2 YFSETQ. The V gene lost 0 bases and the J gene lost 9 bases, with 16 bases spanning the gap. CDR3 DNA: TGCGCCAGCAGCTTGGCAGGGGAGGGTATCGGTGAGCAGTTCTTC. This encodes CASSLAGEGIGEQFF. Together with reference TRBV5-1 and TRBJ2-1, the CDR3 gives the full variable domain: KAGVTQTPRYLIKTRGQQVTLSCSPISGHRSVSWYQQTPGQGLQFLFEYFSETQRNKGNFPGRFSGRQFSNSRSEMNVSTLELGDSALYLCASSLAGEGIGEQFFGPGTRLTVL.

The chain has TRBV5-1 and TRBJ1-1, with D perhaps matching TRBD1 (5 bases). Trimming stripped 0 bases from V and 11 bases from J, with 17 bases between. This CDR3 has 14 amino acids. Germline V gives CDR1 SGHRS, CDR2 YFSETQ. The CDR3 sequence: CASSLAETGGEAFF. The DNA for the CDR3 is TGCGCCAGCAGCTTGGCGGAAACAGGCGGTGAGGCTTTCTTT.

The rearrangement joins TRBV5-1 to TRBJ2-3, with D uncertain. Trimming took 0 bases from V and 0 from J, leaving 11 bases between them. CDR1 SGHRS and CDR2 YFSETQ come from the germline V gene. CDR3 size: 16 residues. The CDR3 protein is CASSLEPGPSTDTQYF. The DNA for the CDR3 is TGCGCCAGCAGCTTGGAACCCGGTCCTAGCACAGATACGCAGTATTTT.